A selection of T cell receptor beta chains follows, all from one sample in a study of T cell responses to AZD1222 COVID-19 vaccine. TCRdb keeps only in-frame clones here, not all; method: immunoSEQ multiplex PCR. Of under 25,000 clones in the sample, less than 90% were seen once. The sample here was peripheral blood, taken 28 days after the second AZD1222 dose. Receptors originate from an adult who received the AZD1222 COVID-19 vaccine. CDR3s include the opening cysteine and the closing phenylalanine or tryptophan. A D gene is named only where the DNA matches it firmly. Where a row states a size, it is once, few, many or the class of an expanded clone; other rows omit it.

abundance | j_gene | d_gene | v_gene | CDR3aa | CDR3nt
NA | TRBJ2-5 | NA | TRBV11-2 | CASTILRGNQETQYF | TGTGCCAGCACTATCCTCCGGGGGAACCAAGAGACCCAGTACTTC
NA | TRBJ1-1 | NA | TRBV6-5 | CASSSAGVASPFF | TGTGCCAGCAGTTCAGCAGGGGTAGCGAGCCCTTTCTTT
NA | TRBJ2-1 | TRBD2 | TRBV5-1 | CASSLMLAGNEQFF | TGCGCCAGCAGCTTGATGCTAGCGGGCAATGAGCAGTTCTTC
once | TRBJ1-4 | NA | TRBV19 | CASNPGGIRTTNEKLFF | TGTGCCAGTAACCCGGGGGGGATAAGGACAACTAATGAAAAACTGTTTTTT
once | TRBJ1-2 | NA | TRBV30 | CAWSAQLANYGYTF | TGTGCCTGGAGTGCACAGTTAGCTAACTATGGCTACACCTTC
NA | TRBJ2-1 | NA | TRBV5-1 | CASSLSRNSYNEQFF | TGCGCCAGCAGCTTATCTCGAAACTCCTACAATGAGCAGTTCTTC
NA | TRBJ1-3 | NA | TRBV7-6 | CASTEEIDSGNTIYF | TGTGCCAGCACCGAAGAGATTGATTCTGGAAACACCATATATTTT
NA | TRBJ1-1 | NA | TRBV19 | CASSIVAGAPQNTEAFF | TGTGCCAGTAGTATCGTCGCTGGTGCCCCGCAGAACACTGAAGCTTTCTTT
NA | TRBJ1-5 | NA | TRBV20-1 | CSAIHRTQHF | TGCAGTGCTATCCATCGGACCCAGCATTTT
NA | TRBJ2-1 | NA | TRBV18 | CASSSPGGIYNEQFF | TGTGCCAGCTCATCCCCTGGGGGGATCTACAATGAGCAGTTCTTC
NA | TRBJ2-1 | TRBD2 | TRBV6-2/TRBV6-3 | CASSYGLAGGWGQQFF | TGTGCCAGCAGTTACGGCCTAGCGGGAGGTTGGGGGCAGCAGTTCTTC
once | TRBJ1-5 | NA | TRBV5-1 | CASSADSLGQPQHF | TGCGCCAGCAGCGCCGACAGTTTAGGTCAGCCCCAGCATTTT
NA | TRBJ1-2 | NA | TRBV5-6 | CASRSVSYGYTF | TGTGCCAGCAGAAGCGTGAGCTATGGCTACACCTTC
NA | TRBJ1-2 | TRBD1 | TRBV4-3 | CASSQEVGQDYGYTF | TGCGCCAGCAGCCAAGAGGTAGGACAGGACTATGGCTACACCTTC
NA | TRBJ1-2 | NA | TRBV28 | CASTQRDNYYGYTF | TGTGCCAGCACTCAACGCGACAACTACTATGGCTACACCTTC
NA | TRBJ1-6 | NA | TRBV10-3 | CAISDRSGYNSPLHF | TGTGCCATCAGTGATCGGTCGGGGTATAATTCACCCCTCCACTTT
NA | TRBJ1-4 | NA | TRBV11-2 | CASSLTHRVPGDEKLFF | TGTGCCAGCAGCCTGACCCACCGGGTACCTGGTGATGAAAAACTGTTTTTT
NA | TRBJ1-3 | NA | TRBV5-1 | CASSLVGFQGSGNTIYF | TGCGCCAGCAGCTTGGTGGGATTTCAGGGCTCTGGAAACACCATATATTTT
NA | TRBJ2-3 | NA | TRBV3-1/TRBV3-2 | CASSQAAHEDTDTQYF | TGTGCCAGCAGCCAAGCGGCACACGAGGACACAGATACGCAGTATTTT
NA | TRBJ1-5 | NA | TRBV28 | CASSYSQFGNQPQHF | TGTGCCAGCAGTTATTCTCAATTTGGGAATCAGCCCCAGCATTTT
NA | TRBJ2-2 | TRBD2 | TRBV5-4 | CASSLPAGGNTGELFF | TGTGCCAGCAGCCTCCCCGCGGGAGGGAACACCGGGGAGCTGTTTTTT
few | TRBJ1-6 | NA | TRBV14 | CASSQDMTYNSPLHF | TGTGCCAGCAGCCAAGATATGACTTATAATTCACCCCTCCACTTT
NA | TRBJ2-1 | TRBD1 | TRBV10-2 | CASSARQGDSNEQFF | TGCGCCAGCAGTGCAAGACAGGGGGACTCCAATGAGCAGTTCTTC
NA | TRBJ2-7 | NA | TRBV14 | CASSQHFLGTEQYF | TGTGCCAGCAGCCAACATTTCTTGGGTACCGAGCAGTACTTC
NA | TRBJ2-7 | NA | TRBV4-2 | CASSPTGTPSSEQYF | TGTGCCAGCAGCCCAACTGGGACCCCATCCTCCGAGCAGTACTTC
NA | TRBJ1-4 | NA | TRBV19 | CASSKDATNEKLFF | TGTGCCAGTAGTAAGGATGCAACTAATGAAAAACTGTTTTTT
NA | TRBJ2-7 | TRBD1 | TRBV6-2/TRBV6-3 | CASSLDRTGAFF | TGTGCCAGCAGCCTAGATCGGACAGGGGCCTTCTTC
NA | TRBJ2-5 | NA | TRBV5-1 | CASSLAGDSETQYF | TGCGCCAGCAGCTTGGCGGGAGACTCGGAGACCCAGTACTTC
NA | TRBJ1-2 | NA | TRBV18 | CASSQERDYGYTF | TGTGCCAGCTCACAAGAACGGGACTATGGCTACACCTTC
NA | TRBJ1-3 | TRBD1 | TRBV6-5 | CASRRQGEDGNTIYF | TGTGCCAGCAGACGACAGGGGGAAGATGGAAACACCATATATTTT
NA | TRBJ1-3 | TRBD1 | TRBV9 | CASSVMDRGDFGNTIYF | TGTGCCAGCAGCGTAATGGACAGGGGAGACTTTGGAAACACCATATATTTT
NA | TRBJ1-3 | NA | TRBV29-1 | CSVEVPAGPTIYF | TGCAGCGTTGAAGTTCCCGCCGGCCCCACCATATATTTT
NA | TRBJ2-7 | NA | TRBV27 | CASRGRAFGHEQYF | TGTGCCAGCAGGGGAAGGGCTTTCGGGCACGAGCAGTACTTC
NA | TRBJ2-3 | TRBD2 | TRBV6-2/TRBV6-3 | CASSYLGLAGTDTQYF | TGTGCCAGCAGTTACCTCGGACTAGCGGGCACAGATACGCAGTATTTT
medium-sized | TRBJ2-3 | NA | TRBV29-1 | CSVASPGDTQYF | TGCAGCGTTGCCTCACCTGGAGATACGCAGTATTTT
NA | TRBJ2-2 | NA | TRBV7-2 | CASSPSRVTGELFF | TGTGCCAGCAGCCCGTCCAGGGTTACCGGGGAGCTGTTTTTT
once | TRBJ1-2 | NA | TRBV12-3/TRBV12-4 | CASIDDYGYTF | TGTGCCAGCATTGATGATTATGGCTACACCTTC
NA | TRBJ1-1 | NA | TRBV5-1 | CASSLEGREGAEAFF | TGCGCCAGCAGCTTGGAGGGCAGGGAGGGGGCTGAAGCTTTCTTT
NA | TRBJ1-6 | NA | TRBV19 | CASSPTPKNSPLHF | TGTGCCAGTAGCCCCACCCCGAAGAATTCACCCCTCCACTTT
NA | TRBJ2-4 | TRBD2 | TRBV9 | CASSAELAGAKNIQYF | TGTGCCAGCAGCGCGGAACTAGCGGGAGCCAAAAACATTCAGTACTTC
NA | TRBJ2-7 | NA | TRBV7-9 | CASSPRDSSYEQYF | TGTGCCAGCAGCCCCCGCGATAGCTCCTACGAGCAGTACTTC